One T cell receptor (beta chain) is described in this entry. This record comes from a study of T cell changes during pregnancy in multiple sclerosis. V lost 5 bases and J lost 6; bases outside the gene matches: 7. The CDR3 consists of 15 residues. The V gene's germline CDR1 is ENHRY and CDR2 SYGVKD. The assay was immunoSEQ multiplex PCR, and TCRdb's table has in-frame clones only and misses some. The profile shows around 100,000 clones, 80% to 95% of them singletons. This TCR was recovered from a female donor with multiple sclerosis, enrolled in a pregnancy study. V is TRBV10-3 and J is TRBJ2-3, with TRBD2 matching over 11 bases. This material consisted of peripheral blood, taken in the second trimester of pregnancy. CDR3 in amino acids: CAISYGTSGGDTQYF. The CDR3 DNA follows: TGTGCCATCAGTTACGGGACTAGCGGTGGGGATACGCAGTATTTT.